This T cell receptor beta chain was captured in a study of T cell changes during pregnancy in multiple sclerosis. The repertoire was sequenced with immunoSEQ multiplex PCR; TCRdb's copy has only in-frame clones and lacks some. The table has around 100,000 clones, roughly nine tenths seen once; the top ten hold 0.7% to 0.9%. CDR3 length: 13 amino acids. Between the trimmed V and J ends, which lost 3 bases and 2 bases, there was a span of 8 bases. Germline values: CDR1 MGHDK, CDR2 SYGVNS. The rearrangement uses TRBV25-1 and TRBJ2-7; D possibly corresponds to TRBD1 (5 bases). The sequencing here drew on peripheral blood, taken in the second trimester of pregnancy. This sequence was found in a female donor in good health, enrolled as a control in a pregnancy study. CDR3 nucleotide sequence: TGTGCCAGCAGTGAGGCAGGGACCTACGAGCAGTACTTC. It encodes CASSEAGTYEQYF.